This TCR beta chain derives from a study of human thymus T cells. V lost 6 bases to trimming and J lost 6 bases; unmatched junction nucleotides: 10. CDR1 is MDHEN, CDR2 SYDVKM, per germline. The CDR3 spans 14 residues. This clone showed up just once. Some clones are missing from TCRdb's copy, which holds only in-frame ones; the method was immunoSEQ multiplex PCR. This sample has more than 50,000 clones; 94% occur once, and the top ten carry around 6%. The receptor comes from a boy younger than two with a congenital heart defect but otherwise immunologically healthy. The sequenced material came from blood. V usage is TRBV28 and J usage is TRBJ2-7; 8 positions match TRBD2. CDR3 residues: CASRQGAGVGEQYF. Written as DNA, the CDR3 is TGTGCCAGCAGGCAAGGAGCGGGAGTAGGCGAGCAGTACTTC. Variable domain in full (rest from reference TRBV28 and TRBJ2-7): DVKVTQSSRYLVKRTGEKVFLECVQDMDHENMFWYRQDPGLGLRLIYFSYDVKMKEKGDIPEGYSVSREKKERFSLILESASTNQTSMYLCASRQGAGVGEQYFGPGTRLTVT.